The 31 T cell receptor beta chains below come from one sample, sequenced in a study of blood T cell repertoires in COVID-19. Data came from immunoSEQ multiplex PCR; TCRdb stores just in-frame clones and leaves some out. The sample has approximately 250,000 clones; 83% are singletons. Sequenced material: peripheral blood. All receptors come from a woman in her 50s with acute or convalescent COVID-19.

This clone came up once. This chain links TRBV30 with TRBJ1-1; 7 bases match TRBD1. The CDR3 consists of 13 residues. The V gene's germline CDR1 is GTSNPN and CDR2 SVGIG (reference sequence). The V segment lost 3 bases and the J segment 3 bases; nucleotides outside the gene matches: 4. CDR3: CAWSRDSYTEAFF. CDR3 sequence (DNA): TGTGCCTGGAGCCGGGACAGTTACACTGAAGCTTTCTTT.

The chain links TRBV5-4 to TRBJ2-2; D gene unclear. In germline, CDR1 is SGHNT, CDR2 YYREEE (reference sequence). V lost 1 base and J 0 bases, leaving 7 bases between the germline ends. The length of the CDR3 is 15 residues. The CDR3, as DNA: TGTGCCAGCAGCTTGACGGTAACGAACACCGGGGAGCTGTTTTTT. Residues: CASSLTVTNTGELFF.

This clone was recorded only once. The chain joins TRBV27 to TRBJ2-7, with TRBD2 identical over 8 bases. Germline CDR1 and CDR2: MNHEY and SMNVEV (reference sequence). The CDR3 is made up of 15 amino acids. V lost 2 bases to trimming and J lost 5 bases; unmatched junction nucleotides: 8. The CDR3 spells CASSLQQGLVHEQYF. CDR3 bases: TGTGCCAGCAGTTTACAGCAGGGACTAGTGCACGAGCAGTACTTC.

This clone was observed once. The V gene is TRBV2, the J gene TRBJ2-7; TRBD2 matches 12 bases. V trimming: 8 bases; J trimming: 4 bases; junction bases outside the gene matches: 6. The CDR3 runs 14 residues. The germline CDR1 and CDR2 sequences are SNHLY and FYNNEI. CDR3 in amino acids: CASVGTSGLYEQYF. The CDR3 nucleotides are TGTGCCAGCGTGGGGACTAGCGGGTTGTACGAGCAGTACTTC.

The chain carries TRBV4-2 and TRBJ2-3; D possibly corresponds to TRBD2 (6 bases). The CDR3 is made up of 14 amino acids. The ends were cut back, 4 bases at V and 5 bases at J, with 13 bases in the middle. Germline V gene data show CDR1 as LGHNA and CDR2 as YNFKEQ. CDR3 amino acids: CASSRSAEGDTQYF. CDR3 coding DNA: TGTGCCAGCAGCCGTTCAGCGGAGGGAGATACGCAGTATTTT.

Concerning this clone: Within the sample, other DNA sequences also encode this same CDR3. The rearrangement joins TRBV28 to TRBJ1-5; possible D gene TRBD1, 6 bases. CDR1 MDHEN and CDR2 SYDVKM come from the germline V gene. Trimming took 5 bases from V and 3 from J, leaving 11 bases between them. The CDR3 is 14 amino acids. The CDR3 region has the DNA TGTGCCAGCAGTCCGGGGGGCTCCAATCAGCCCCAGCATTTT. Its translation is CASSPGGSNQPQHF.

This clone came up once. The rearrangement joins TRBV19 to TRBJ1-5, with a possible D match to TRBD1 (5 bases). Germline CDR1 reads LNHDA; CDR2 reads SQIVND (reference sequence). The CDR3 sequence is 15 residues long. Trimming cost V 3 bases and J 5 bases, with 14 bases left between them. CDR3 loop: CASSMRQGLDQPQHF. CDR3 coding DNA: TGTGCCAGTAGTATGCGGCAGGGCTTAGATCAGCCCCAGCATTTT.

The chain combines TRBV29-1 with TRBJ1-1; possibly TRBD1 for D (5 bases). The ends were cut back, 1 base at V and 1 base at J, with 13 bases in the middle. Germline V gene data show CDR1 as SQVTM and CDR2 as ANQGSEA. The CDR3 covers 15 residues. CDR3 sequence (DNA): TGCAGCGTTGAAGGGACACCTCGTTCGAACACTGAAGCTTTCTTT. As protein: CSVEGTPRSNTEAFF.

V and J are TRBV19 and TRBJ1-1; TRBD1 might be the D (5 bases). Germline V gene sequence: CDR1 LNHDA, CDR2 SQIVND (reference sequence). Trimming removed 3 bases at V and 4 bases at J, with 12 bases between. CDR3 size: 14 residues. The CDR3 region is CASSMSGGGTEAFF. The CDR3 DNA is TGTGCCAGTAGTATGTCCGGGGGGGGCACTGAAGCTTTCTTT.

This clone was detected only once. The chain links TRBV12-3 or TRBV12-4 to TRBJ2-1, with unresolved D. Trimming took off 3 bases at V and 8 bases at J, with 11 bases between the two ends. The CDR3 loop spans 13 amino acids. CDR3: CASSFARLDEQFF. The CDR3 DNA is TGTGCCAGCAGTTTCGCCAGGTTGGATGAGCAGTTCTTC.

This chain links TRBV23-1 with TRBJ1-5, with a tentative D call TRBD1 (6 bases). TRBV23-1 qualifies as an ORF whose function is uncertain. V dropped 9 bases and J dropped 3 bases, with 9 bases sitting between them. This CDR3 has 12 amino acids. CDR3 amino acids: CARNRVNQPQHF. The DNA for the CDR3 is TGCGCCAGGAACAGGGTCAATCAGCCCCAGCATTTT.

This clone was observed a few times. CDR3 in DNA: TGTGCCAGCTCCCTGCCGGCCCTCCACTTT. Its protein is CASSLPALHF. The V gene is TRBV19, the J gene TRBJ1-6; D call uncertain. Germline CDR1 LNHDA, CDR2 SQIVND (reference sequence). Trimming took 9 bases from V and 14 from J, leaving 11 bases between them. The CDR3 contains 10 residues. Looking up the rest from reference TRBV19 and TRBJ1-6 gives the full variable domain: DGGITQSPKYLFRKEGQNVTLSCEQNLNHDAMYWYRQDPGQGLRLIYYSQIVNDFQKGDIAEGYSVSREKKESFPLTVTSAQKNPTAFYLCASSLPALHFGNGTRLTVT.

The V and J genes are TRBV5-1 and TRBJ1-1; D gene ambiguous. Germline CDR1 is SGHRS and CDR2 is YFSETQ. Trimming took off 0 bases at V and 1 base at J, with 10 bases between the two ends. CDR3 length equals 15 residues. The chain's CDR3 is CASSLVGSRNTEAFF. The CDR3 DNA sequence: TGCGCCAGCAGCTTGGTCGGGTCTCGGAACACTGAAGCTTTCTTT.

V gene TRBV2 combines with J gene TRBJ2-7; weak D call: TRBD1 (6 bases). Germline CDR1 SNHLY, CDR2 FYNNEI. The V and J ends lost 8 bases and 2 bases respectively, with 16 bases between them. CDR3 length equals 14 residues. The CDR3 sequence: CASSATGSTYEQYF. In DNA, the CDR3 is TGTGCCAGCTCGGCCACAGGGAGTACCTACGAGCAGTACTTC.

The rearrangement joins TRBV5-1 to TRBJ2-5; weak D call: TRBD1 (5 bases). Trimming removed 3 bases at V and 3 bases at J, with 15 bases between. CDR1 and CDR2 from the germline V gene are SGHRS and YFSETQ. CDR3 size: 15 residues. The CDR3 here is CASSWGGGYEETQYF. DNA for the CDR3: TGCGCCAGCAGCTGGGGCGGTGGCTATGAAGAGACCCAGTACTTC.

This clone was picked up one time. This CDR3 reads CASRGAYEQYF. The CDR3 DNA reads TGTGCCAGCAGGGGAGCCTACGAGCAGTACTTC. This chain connects TRBV28 to TRBJ2-7, with a tentative D call TRBD2 (5 bases). In germline, CDR1 is MDHEN, CDR2 SYDVKM. CDR3 length: 11 residues. Trimming took 6 bases from V and 2 from J, leaving 5 bases between them.

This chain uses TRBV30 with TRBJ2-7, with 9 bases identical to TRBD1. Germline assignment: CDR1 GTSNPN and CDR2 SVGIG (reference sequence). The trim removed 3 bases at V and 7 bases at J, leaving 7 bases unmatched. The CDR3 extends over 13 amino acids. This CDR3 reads CAWSVGQGREQYF. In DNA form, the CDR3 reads TGTGCCTGGAGCGTGGGACAGGGAAGGGAGCAGTACTTC.

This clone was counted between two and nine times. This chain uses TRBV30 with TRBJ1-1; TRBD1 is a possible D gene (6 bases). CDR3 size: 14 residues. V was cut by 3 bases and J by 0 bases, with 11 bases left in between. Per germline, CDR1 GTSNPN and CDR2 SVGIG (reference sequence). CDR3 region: CAWSQGLMNTEAFF. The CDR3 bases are TGTGCCTGGAGCCAGGGGCTGATGAACACTGAAGCTTTCTTT.

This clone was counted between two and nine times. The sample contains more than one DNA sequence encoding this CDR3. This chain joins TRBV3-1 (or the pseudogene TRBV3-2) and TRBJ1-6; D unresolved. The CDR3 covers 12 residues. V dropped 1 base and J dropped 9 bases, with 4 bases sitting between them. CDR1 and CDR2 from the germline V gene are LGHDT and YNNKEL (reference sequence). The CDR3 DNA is TGTGCCAGCAGCCAAGGTAGTTCACCCCTCCACTTT. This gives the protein CASSQGSSPLHF.

This CDR3 reads CASSLEGGDYGYTF. For the CDR3, the DNA is TGTGCCAGCAGCTTAGAGGGCGGGGACTATGGCTACACCTTC. V is TRBV7-2 and J is TRBJ1-2; D unclear. Trimming removed 1 base from V and 3 bases from J, with 9 bases in between. CDR3 size: 14 residues. The germline CDR1 and CDR2 sequences are SGHTA and FQGNSA.

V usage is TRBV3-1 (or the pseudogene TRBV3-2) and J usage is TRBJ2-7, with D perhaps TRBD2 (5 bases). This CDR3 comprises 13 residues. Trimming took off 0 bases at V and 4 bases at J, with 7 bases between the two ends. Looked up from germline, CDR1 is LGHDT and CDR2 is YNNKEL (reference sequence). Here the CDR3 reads CASSQDPGYEQYF. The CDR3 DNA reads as TGTGCCAGCAGCCAAGACCCGGGATACGAGCAGTACTTC.

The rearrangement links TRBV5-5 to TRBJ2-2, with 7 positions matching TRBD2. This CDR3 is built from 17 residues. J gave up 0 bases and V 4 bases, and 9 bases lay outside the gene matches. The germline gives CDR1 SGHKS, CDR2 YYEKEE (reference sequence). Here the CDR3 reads CASSQGLNHANTGELFF. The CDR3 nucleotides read TGTGCCAGCAGCCAGGGACTAAATCACGCGAACACCGGGGAGCTGTTTTTT.

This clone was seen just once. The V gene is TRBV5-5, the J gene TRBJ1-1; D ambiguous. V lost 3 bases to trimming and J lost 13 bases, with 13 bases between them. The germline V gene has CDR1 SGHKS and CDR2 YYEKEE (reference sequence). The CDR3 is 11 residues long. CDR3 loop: CASSSMTLRFF. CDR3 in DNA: TGTGCCAGCAGCTCGATGACTTTACGTTTCTTT. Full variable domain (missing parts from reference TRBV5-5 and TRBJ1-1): DAGVTQSPTHLIKTRGQQVTLRCSPISGHKSVSWYQQVLGQGPQFIFQYYEKEERGRGNFPDRFSARQFPNYSSELNVNALLLGDSALYLCASSSMTLRFFGQGTRLTVV.

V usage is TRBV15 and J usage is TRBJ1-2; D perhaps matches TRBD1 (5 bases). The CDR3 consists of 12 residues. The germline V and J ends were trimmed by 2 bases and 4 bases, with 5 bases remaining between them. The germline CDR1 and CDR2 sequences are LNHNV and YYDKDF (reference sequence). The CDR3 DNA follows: TGTGCCACCAGCAGACAGGGCTATGGCTACACCTTC. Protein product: CATSRQGYGYTF.

The CDR3 bases are TGTGCCAGCAGCCCTGGGGGGAGGGTGGATACGCAGTATTTT. This translates into CASSPGGRVDTQYF. The gene calls are TRBV7-2 and TRBJ2-3; 7 bases fit TRBD2. The trim removed 5 bases at V and 6 bases at J, leaving 8 bases unmatched. The CDR3 runs 14 residues. Looked up from germline, CDR1 is SGHTA and CDR2 is FQGNSA.

The CDR3 bases are TGTGCCAGCAGCTCGCCAGCCAACAGGGAAAACTATGGCTACACCTTC. It translates to CASSSPANRENYGYTF. The chain combines TRBV5-4 with TRBJ1-2; D possibly corresponds to TRBD1 (6 bases). The CDR3 has 16 residues. Deletions cut 3 bases from V and 2 bases from J, with 17 bases between. The germline V gene has CDR1 SGHNT and CDR2 YYREEE (reference sequence).

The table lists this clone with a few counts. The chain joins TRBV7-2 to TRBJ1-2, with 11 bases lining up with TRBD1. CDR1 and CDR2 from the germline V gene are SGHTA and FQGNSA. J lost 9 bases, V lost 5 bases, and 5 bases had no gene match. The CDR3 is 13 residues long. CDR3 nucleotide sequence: TGTGCCAGCAGCCCGGACAGGGGGCAAAGCTACACCTTC. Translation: CASSPDRGQSYTF.

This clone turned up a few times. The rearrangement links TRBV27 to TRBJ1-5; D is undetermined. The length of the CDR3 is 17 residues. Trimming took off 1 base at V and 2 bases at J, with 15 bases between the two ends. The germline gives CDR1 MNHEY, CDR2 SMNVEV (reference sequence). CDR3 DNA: TGTGCCAGCAGTTTATACCCCCCCCCACACGGCAATCAGCCCCAGCATTTT. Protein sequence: CASSLYPPPHGNQPQHF.

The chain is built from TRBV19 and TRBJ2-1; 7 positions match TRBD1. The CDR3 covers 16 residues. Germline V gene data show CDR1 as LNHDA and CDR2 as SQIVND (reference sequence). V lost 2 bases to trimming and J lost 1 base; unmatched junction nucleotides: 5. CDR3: CASSISDRNSYNEQFF. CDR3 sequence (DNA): TGTGCCAGTAGTATATCGGACAGGAATTCCTACAATGAGCAGTTCTTC.

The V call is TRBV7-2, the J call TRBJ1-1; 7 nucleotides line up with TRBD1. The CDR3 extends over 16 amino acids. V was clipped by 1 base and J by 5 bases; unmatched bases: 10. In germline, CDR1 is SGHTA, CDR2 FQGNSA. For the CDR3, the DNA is TGTGCCAGCAGCTTAGGTTACGGACAGGCTCGGACTGAAGCTTTCTTT. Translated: CASSLGYGQARTEAFF.

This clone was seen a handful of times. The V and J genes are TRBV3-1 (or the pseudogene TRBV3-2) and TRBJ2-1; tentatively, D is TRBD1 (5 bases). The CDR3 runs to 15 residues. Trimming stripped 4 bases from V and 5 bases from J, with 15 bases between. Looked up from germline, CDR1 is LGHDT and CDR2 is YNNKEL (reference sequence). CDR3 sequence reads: CASSPAPTGNNEQFF. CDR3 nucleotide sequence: TGTGCCAGCAGCCCAGCACCAACAGGAAACAATGAGCAGTTCTTC.